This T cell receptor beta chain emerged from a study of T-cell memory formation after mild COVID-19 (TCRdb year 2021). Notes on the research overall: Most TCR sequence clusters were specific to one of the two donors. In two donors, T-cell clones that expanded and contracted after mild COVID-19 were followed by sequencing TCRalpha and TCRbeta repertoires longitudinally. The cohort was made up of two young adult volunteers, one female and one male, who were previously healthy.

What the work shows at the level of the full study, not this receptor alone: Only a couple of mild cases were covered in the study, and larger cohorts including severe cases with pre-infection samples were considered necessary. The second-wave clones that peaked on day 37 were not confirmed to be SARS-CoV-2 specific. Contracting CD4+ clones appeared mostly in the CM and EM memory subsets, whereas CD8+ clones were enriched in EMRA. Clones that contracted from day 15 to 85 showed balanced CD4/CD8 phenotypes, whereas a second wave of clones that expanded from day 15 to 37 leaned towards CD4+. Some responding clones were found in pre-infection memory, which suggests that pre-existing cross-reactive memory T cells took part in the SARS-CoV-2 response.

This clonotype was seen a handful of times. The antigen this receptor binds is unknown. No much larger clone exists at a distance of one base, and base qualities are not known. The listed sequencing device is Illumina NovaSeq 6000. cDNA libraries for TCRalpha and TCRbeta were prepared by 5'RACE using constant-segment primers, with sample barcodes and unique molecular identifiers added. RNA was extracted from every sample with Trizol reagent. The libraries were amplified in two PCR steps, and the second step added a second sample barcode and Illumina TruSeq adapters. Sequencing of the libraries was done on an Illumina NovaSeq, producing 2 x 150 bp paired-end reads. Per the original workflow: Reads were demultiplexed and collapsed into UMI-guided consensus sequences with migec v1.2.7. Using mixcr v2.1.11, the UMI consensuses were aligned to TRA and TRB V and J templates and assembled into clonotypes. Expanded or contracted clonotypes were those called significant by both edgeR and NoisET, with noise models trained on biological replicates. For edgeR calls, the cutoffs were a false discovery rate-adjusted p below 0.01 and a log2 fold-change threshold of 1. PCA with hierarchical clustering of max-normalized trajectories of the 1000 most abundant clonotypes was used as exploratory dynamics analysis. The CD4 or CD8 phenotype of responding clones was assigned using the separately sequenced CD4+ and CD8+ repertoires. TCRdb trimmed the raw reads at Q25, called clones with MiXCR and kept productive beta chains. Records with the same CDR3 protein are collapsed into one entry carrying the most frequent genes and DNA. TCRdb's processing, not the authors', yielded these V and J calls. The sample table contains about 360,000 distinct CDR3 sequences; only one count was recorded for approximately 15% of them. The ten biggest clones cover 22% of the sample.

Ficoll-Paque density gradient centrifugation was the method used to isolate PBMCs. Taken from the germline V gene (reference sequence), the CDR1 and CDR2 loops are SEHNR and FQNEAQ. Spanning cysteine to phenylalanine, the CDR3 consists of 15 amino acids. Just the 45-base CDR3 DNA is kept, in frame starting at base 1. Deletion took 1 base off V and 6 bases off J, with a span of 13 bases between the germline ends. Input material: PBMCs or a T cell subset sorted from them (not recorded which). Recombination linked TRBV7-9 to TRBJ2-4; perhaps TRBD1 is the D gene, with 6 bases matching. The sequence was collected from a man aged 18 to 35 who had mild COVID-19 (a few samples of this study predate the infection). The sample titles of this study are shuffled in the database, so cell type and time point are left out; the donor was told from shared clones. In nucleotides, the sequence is TGTGCCAGCAGCTTAGGCATGGGCAGGGGAAACATTCAGTACTTC. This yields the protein CASSLGMGRGNIQYF.